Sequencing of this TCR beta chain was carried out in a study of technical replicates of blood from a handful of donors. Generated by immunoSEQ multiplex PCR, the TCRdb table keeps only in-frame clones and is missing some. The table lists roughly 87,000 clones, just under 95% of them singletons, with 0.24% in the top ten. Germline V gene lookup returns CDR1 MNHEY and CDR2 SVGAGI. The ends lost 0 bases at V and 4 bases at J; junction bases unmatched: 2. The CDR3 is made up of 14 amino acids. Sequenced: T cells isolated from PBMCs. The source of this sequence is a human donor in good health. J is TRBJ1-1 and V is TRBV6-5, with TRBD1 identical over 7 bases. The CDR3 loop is CASSYSPGGTEAFF. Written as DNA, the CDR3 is TGTGCCAGCAGTTACTCCCCAGGGGGCACTGAAGCTTTCTTT.